This T cell receptor beta chain comes out of a study of regulatory T cells in long-lasting Graves disease. The ends were cut back, 0 bases at V and 4 bases at J, with 6 bases in the middle. The CDR3 has 12 residues. The germline V gene encodes CDR1 SQVTM and CDR2 ANQGSEA. Arm-PCR with iRepertoire HTBI primers amplified the CDR3 regions for these TCR beta libraries. TCRdb used MiXCR to reprocess the multiplex PCR reads, holding one entry per CDR3 protein. This sample yields hundreds of thousands of distinct CDR3 sequences, of which about 16% are seen a single time; roughly 10% belongs to the top ten. The sample's time point: newly diagnosed GD, antithyroid drugs for less than 3 months. PBMC-derived RNA was used for the TCR library. This clonotype appeared many times. These records were also assigned to another study, of T cells in Graves' hyperthyroidism and ophthalmopathy.

The specimen was peripheral blood mononuclear cells (PBMCs), collected at new diagnosis, from a patient treated with antithyroid drugs. The chain combines TRBV29-1 with TRBJ1-2; D uncertain. This sequence originates from a woman between 25 and 40 years old with Graves disease. In nucleotides, the CDR3 is TGCAGCGTTGAAGACGGGAGCTATGGCTACACCTTC. Its translation: CSVEDGSYGYTF. Full variable domain (remainder filled in from reference TRBV29-1 and TRBJ1-2): SAVISQKPSRDICQRGTSLTIQCQVDSQVTMMFWYRQQPGQSLTLIATANQGSEATYESGFVIDKFPISRPNLTFSTLTVSNMSPEDSSIYLCSVEDGSYGYTFGSGTRLTVV.